These T cell receptor beta chains were read from a single sample in a study of T cells in narcolepsy. Method: immunoSEQ multiplex PCR; TCRdb's copy keeps in-frame clones and lacks some. The profile shows 25,000 to 35,000 clones, 70% to 80% of them singletons. The sequenced sample was memory (CD45RA-) CD4+ T cells from blood. The origin of the receptors is a human donor in good health. The CDR3 runs from the conserved cysteine through the conserved F or W. A D gene is named only where the DNA matches it firmly. Where a row states a size, it is once, few, many or the class of an expanded clone; other rows omit it.

TRBV5-4	.	TRBJ2-1	TRBD1	TGTGCCAGCAGCTCCAGCCGGGACAGGGGATACAATGAGCAGTTCTTC	CASSSSRDRGYNEQFF
TRBV30	.	TRBJ2-7	.	TGTGCCTGGAGTTTCGGACAGAAGAGGGAGCAGTACTTC	CAWSFGQKREQYF
TRBV7-2	.	TRBJ2-7	.	TGTGCCAGCAGACAGAGTCTAGGCCCCTCCTACGAGCAGTACTTC	CASRQSLGPSYEQYF
TRBV5-1	.	TRBJ2-5	TRBD2	TGCGCCAGCAGCTTCACCGGGACTAGCGAAGAGACCCAGTACTTC	CASSFTGTSEETQYF
TRBV6-1	few	TRBJ1-5	.	TGTGCCAGCAGTGAAGCGCGGGATCAGCCCCAGCATTTT	CASSEARDQPQHF
TRBV7-9	.	TRBJ2-7	TRBD1	TGTGCCAGCAGCTTAGCGAAGGGACAGGGGGACTACGAGCAGTACTTC	CASSLAKGQGDYEQYF
TRBV19	.	TRBJ2-7	.	TGTGCCAGTAGTATAGGACCTTTAAGGGACTGGCGGGACTACGAGCAGTACTTC	CASSIGPLRDWRDYEQYF
TRBV7-2	.	TRBJ2-3	TRBD2	TGTGCCAGCAGCTTAATGGTCGGGGGGAGCACAGATACGCAGTATTTT	CASSLMVGGSTDTQYF
TRBV18	few	TRBJ1-1	TRBD1	TGTGCCAGCTCATCTCGACAGGGGGATACTGAAGCTTTCTTT	CASSSRQGDTEAFF
TRBV18	.	TRBJ1-2	TRBD1	TGTGCCAGCTCACCAACCCTACAGGGGACTAACTATGGCTACACCTTC	CASSPTLQGTNYGYTF
TRBV7-2	.	TRBJ2-3	TRBD2	TGTGCCAGCAACCAGGGAGCGGGGGGGCGGGGCACAGATACGCAGTATTTT	CASNQGAGGRGTDTQYF
TRBV5-1	once	TRBJ1-5	.	TGCGCCAGCAGCCCAACCCTTAGAAACAGGGTAGATCAGCCCCAGCATTTT	CASSPTLRNRVDQPQHF
TRBV10-3	.	TRBJ2-1	TRBD1	TGTGCCATCAGTGAGCGCCGACAGGGAACCGATGAGCAGTTCTTC	CAISERRQGTDEQFF
TRBV6-1	.	TRBJ2-4	.	TGTGCCAGCAGTAAAGCCTCACCTATAGCCAAAAACATTCAGTACTTC	CASSKASPIAKNIQYF
TRBV4-3	.	TRBJ1-2	.	TGCGCCAGCAGCCAGGGTTCTGGGCCCACCTATGGCTACACCTTC	CASSQGSGPTYGYTF
TRBV9	.	TRBJ2-3	TRBD2	TGTGCCAGCAGCGTAGCTAGCGGGGGCACAGATACGCAGTATTTT	CASSVASGGTDTQYF
TRBV25-1	.	TRBJ2-5	.	TGTGCCAGCAGTGATTGGCAGGGCAAAATACAAGAGACCCAGTACTTC	CASSDWQGKIQETQYF
TRBV7-9	.	TRBJ1-3	.	TGTGCCAGCAGCTTAGGGGCTCTGAGCTCTGGAAACACCATATATTTT	CASSLGALSSGNTIYF
TRBV29-1	.	TRBJ1-1	TRBD1	TGCAGCGTTGCAGACAGGGGTGTTACTGAAGCTTTCTTT	CSVADRGVTEAFF
TRBV7-2	.	TRBJ2-7	TRBD2	TGTGCCAGCAGCAATCGGGGGGTCTACGAGCAGTACTTC	CASSNRGVYEQYF
TRBV6-1	.	TRBJ2-7	.	TGTGCCAGCAGTGATAGAAGCCCCCCTTACGAGCAGTACTTC	CASSDRSPPYEQYF
TRBV10-3	few	TRBJ1-1	.	TGTGCCATCAGTGACAACGGGAACACTGAAGCTTTCTTT	CAISDNGNTEAFF
TRBV5-6	few	TRBJ2-6	.	TGTGCCAGCAGCTTGGGGTTAGCAGCCAACGTCCTGACTTTC	CASSLGLAANVLTF
TRBV9	few	TRBJ2-1	TRBD1	TGTGCCAGCAGCGCGGGCCGGGACAGGGCGTACAATGAGCAGTTCTTC	CASSAGRDRAYNEQFF
TRBV6-6	.	TRBJ2-5	TRBD1	TGTGCCAGCAGCCGGACAGGGAGTAGTCAAGAGACCCAGTACTTC	CASSRTGSSQETQYF
TRBV7-8	.	TRBJ2-2	.	TGTGCCAGCAGCCCGAATCGAGGCCATCCCGGGGAGCTGTTTTTT	CASSPNRGHPGELFF
TRBV5-1	.	TRBJ2-5	.	TGCGCCAGCAACCCCACTGGGCGGGGGCCCGAGACCCAGTACTTC	CASNPTGRGPETQYF
TRBV7-2	.	TRBJ1-2	.	TGTACCAGCAGCTTCTTGGGCCGGATGAGAGAAAACTATGGCTACACCTTC	CTSSFLGRMRENYGYTF
TRBV18	.	TRBJ1-2	.	TGTGCCAGCTCACCACCGGGCAGGGGACGTGGGAACTATGGCTACACCTTC	CASSPPGRGRGNYGYTF
TRBV27	.	TRBJ1-6	.	TGTGCCAGCAGAGCCATGGCTGGGTCTTCACCCCTCCACTTT	CASRAMAGSSPLHF
TRBV11-3	few	TRBJ2-1	TRBD2	TGTGCCAGCAGCTTAGGGACTAGCGGAGCTAATGAGCAGTTCTTC	CASSLGTSGANEQFF
TRBV19	few	TRBJ2-2	.	TGTGCCAGTAGTATCCCCGAAGTTGCCACCGGGGAGCTGTTTTTT	CASSIPEVATGELFF
TRBV29-1	.	TRBJ1-2	.	TGCAGCGTTTTCAGGAACTATGGCTACACCTTC	CSVFRNYGYTF
TRBV19	.	TRBJ1-2	.	TGTGCCAGTAGTACAGGGGAAACAATCTATGGCTACACCTTC	CASSTGETIYGYTF
TRBV19	.	TRBJ2-1	TRBD1	TGTGCCAGTAGTATAGGGCGGAGACAGGGGATTAATGAGCAGTTCTTC	CASSIGRRQGINEQFF
TRBV6-1	.	TRBJ2-7	.	TGTGCCAGCAGTGAAGGGGGCGCAAGCTCCTACGAGCAGTACTTC	CASSEGGASSYEQYF
TRBV19	.	TRBJ1-1	.	TGTGCCACCCGCAGGGTAGGCGGCACTGAAGCTTTCTTT	CATRRVGGTEAFF
TRBV5-1	.	TRBJ2-2	TRBD1	TGCGCCAGCAGCGTAGACAGGGGGATAAACACCGGGGAGCTGTTTTTT	CASSVDRGINTGELFF
TRBV23-1	few	TRBJ2-5	.	TGCGCCAGCAGTCAGGCAGGGGCCCTCCAAGAGACCCAGTACTTC	CASSQAGALQETQYF
TRBV7-8	.	TRBJ2-5	.	TGTGCCAGCAGCTTGGTCGCAGAGACCCAGTACTTC	CASSLVAETQYF
TRBV4-1	.	TRBJ2-3	TRBD1	TGCGCCAGCAGGAGGGACAGTTTGACAGATACGCAGTATTTT	CASRRDSLTDTQYF
TRBV7-2	.	TRBJ2-5	TRBD2	TGTGCCAGCAGCCTATGGGGAAGCGGGGGACAAGAGACCCAGTACTTC	CASSLWGSGGQETQYF
TRBV7-2	.	TRBJ2-7	.	TGTGCCAGCAGCAACCGAGTCCTCTACGAGCAGTACTTC	CASSNRVLYEQYF
TRBV18	.	TRBJ1-2	TRBD1	TGTGCCAGCTCACCCGGACAGGGGGCGGATGGCTACACCTTC	CASSPGQGADGYTF
TRBV28	few	TRBJ2-2	TRBD1	TGTGCCACCCTTGACAGGGGGAGGGCCGGGGAGCTGTTTTTT	CATLDRGRAGELFF
TRBV7-8	once	TRBJ2-3	TRBD2	TGTGCCAGCAGCTTAGGACCTGCGGGAGGTCAAGATACGCAGTATTTT	CASSLGPAGGQDTQYF
TRBV14	few	TRBJ2-1	TRBD2	TGTGCCAGCAGCCAAGATGGAATAGCGGGGAGGGAGCAGTTCTTC	CASSQDGIAGREQFF
TRBV28	few	TRBJ1-2	.	TGTGCCAGCAGTTTAAGGACAGAGACCTATGGCTACACCTTC	CASSLRTETYGYTF
TRBV10-2	.	TRBJ2-5	.	TGCGCCAGCAGTGAGTCTGAGACCCAGTACTTC	CASSESETQYF
TRBV6-4	medium-sized	TRBJ1-1	.	TGTGCCAGCCCCGAGGGCACTGAAGCTTTCTTT	CASPEGTEAFF
TRBV19	.	TRBJ2-5	TRBD2	TGTGCCAGTAGTATAGTAGCGGGGGGGCAAGAGACCCAGTACTTC	CASSIVAGGQETQYF
TRBV29-1	once	TRBJ1-3	TRBD1	TGCAGCGCCACGAAGGGACAGACAAACACCATATATTTT	CSATKGQTNTIYF
TRBV27	.	TRBJ1-2	.	TGTGCCAGCAGCTCGCTACTAGGGGACCGTGGCTACACCTTC	CASSSLLGDRGYTF
TRBV30	.	TRBJ1-4	.	TGTGCCTGGACGGGGCAGCTGGCTAATGAAAAACTGTTTTTT	CAWTGQLANEKLFF